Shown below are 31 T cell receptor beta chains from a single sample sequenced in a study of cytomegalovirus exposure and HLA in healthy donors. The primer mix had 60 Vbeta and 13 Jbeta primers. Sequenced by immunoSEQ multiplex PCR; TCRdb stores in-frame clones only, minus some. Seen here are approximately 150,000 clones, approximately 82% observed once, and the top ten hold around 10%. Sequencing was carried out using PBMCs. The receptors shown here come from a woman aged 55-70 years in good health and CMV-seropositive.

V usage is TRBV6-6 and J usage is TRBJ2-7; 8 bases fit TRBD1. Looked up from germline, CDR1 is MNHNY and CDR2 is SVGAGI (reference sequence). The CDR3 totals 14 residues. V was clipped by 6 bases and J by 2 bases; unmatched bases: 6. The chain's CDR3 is CASSRQGSPYEQYF. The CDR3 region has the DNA TGTGCCAGCAGCCGACAGGGGTCCCCCTACGAGCAGTACTTC.

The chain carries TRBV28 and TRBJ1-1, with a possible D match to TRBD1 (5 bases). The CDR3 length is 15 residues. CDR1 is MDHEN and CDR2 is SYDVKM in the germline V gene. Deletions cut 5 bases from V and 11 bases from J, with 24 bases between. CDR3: CASSLPLGTLFDAFF. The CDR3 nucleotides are TGTGCCAGCAGTCTCCCCTTGGGGACTTTATTTGATGCTTTCTTT.

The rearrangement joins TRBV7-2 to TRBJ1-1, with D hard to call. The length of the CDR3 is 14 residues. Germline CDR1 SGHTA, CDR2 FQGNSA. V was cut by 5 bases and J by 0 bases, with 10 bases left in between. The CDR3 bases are TGTGCCAGCAGCCTCGGACTGATGAACACTGAAGCTTTCTTT. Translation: CASSLGLMNTEAFF.

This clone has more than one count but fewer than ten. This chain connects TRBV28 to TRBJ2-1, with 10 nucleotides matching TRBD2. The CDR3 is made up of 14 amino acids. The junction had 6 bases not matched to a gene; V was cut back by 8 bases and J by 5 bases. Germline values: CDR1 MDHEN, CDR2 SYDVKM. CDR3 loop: CASHSGRRDNEQFF. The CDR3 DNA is TGTGCCAGCCATAGCGGGAGGAGGGACAATGAGCAGTTCTTC.

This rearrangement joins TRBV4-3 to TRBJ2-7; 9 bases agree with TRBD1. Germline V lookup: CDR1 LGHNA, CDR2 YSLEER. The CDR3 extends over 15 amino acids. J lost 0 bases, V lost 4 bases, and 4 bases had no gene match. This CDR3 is CASSLGTGNSYEQYF. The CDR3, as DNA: TGCGCCAGCAGCCTTGGGACAGGGAACTCCTACGAGCAGTACTTC.

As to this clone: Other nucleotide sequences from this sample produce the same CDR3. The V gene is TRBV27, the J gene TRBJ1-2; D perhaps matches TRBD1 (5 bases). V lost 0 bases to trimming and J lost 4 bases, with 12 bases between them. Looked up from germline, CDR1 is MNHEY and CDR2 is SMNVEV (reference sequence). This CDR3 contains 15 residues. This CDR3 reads CASSLSISGGYGYTF. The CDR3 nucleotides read TGTGCCAGCAGTTTATCGATTTCGGGGGGCTATGGCTACACCTTC.

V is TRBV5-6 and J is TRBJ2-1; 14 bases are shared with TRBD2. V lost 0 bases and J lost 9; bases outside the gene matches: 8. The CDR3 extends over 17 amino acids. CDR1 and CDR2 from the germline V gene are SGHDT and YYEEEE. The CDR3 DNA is TGTGCCAGCAGCTTGGTGGGACTAGCGGGAGAAGCGGGTGAGCAGTTCTTC. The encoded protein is CASSLVGLAGEAGEQFF.

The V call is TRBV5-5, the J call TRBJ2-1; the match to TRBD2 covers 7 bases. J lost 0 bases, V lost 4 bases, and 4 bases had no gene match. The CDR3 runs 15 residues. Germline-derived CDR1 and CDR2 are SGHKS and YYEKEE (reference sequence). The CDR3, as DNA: TGTGCCAGCAGCCCCGGGGGGAGCTCCTACAATGAGCAGTTCTTC. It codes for CASSPGGSSYNEQFF.

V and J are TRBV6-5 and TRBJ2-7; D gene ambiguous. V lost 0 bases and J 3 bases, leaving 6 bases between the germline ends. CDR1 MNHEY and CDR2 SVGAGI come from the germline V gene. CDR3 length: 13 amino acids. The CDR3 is CASSYSPVYEQYF. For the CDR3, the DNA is TGTGCCAGCAGTTACTCTCCTGTCTACGAGCAGTACTTC.

The CDR3 DNA sequence: TGTGCCAGCAGTTTCCTCCGGGACAGGGCAAATGAAAAACTGTTTTTT. The encoded protein is CASSFLRDRANEKLFF. The chain recombines TRBV28 with TRBJ1-4; 9 bases match TRBD1. J lost 5 bases, V lost 3 bases, and 7 bases had no gene match. Germline values: CDR1 MDHEN, CDR2 SYDVKM. This CDR3 has 16 residues.

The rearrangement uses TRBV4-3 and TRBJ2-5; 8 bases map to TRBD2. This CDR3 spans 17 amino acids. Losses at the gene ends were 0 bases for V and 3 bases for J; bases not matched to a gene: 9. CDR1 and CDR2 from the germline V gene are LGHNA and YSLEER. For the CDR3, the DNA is TGCGCCAGCAGCCAAGATCTGCTAGCGGGTTTGAAAGAGACCCAGTACTTC. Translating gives CASSQDLLAGLKETQYF.

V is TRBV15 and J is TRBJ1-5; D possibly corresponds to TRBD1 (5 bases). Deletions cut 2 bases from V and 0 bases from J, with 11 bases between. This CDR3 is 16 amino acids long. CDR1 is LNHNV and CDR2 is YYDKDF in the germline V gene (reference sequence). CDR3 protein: CATSRLGGISNQPQHF. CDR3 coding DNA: TGTGCCACCAGCAGACTGGGGGGTATTAGCAATCAGCCCCAGCATTTT.

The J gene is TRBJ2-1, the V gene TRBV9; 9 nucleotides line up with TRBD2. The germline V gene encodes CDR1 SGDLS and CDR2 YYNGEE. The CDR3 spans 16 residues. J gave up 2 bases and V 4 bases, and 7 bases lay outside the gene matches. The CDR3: CASSSPSGITYNEQFF. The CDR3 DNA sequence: TGTGCCAGCAGCTCCCCTAGCGGGATCACCTACAATGAGCAGTTCTTC. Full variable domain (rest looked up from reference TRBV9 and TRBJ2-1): DSGVTQTPKHLITATGQRVTLRCSPRSGDLSVYWYQQSLDQGLQFLIQYYNGEERAKGNILERFSAQQFPDLHSELNLSSLELGDSALYFCASSSPSGITYNEQFFGPGTRLTVL.

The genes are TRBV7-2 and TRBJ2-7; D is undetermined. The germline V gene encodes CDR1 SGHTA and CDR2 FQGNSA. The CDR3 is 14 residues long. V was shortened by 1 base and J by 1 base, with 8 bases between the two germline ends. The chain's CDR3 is CASSLEVQSYEQYF. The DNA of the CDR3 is TGTGCCAGCAGCTTAGAAGTTCAGTCCTACGAGCAGTACTTC.

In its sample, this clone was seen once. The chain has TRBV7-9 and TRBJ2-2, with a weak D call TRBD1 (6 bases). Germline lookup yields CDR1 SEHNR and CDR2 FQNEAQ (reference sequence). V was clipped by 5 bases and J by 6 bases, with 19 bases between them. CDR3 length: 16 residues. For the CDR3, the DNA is TGTGCCAGCAGCCTACAATCTGGACAGTCCCCCGGGGAGCTGTTTTTT. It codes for CASSLQSGQSPGELFF.

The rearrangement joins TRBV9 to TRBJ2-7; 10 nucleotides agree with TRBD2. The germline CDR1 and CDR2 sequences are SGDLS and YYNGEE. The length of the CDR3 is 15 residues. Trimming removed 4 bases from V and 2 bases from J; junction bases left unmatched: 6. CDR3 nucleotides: TGTGCCAGCAGCCTCTCCGGGACTAGCGCCTACGAGCAGTACTTC. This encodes CASSLSGTSAYEQYF.

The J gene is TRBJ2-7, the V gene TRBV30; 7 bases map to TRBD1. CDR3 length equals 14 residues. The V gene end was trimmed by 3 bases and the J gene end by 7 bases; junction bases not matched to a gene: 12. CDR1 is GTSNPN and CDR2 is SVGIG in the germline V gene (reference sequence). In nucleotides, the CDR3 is TGTGCCTGGAGGCCCCTCAGACAGGGCCTGGAGCAGTACTTC. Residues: CAWRPLRQGLEQYF.

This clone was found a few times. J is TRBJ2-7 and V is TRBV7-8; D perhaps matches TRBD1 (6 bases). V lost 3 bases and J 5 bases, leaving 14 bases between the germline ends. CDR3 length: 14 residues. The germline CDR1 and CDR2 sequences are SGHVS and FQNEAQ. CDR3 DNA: TGTGCCAGCAGCTTCCCTCAGGGGCAGAACGAGCAGTACTTC. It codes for CASSFPQGQNEQYF. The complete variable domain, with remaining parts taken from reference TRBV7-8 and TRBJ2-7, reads GAGVSQSPRYKVAKRGQDVALRCDPISGHVSLFWYQQALGQGPEFLTYFQNEAQLDKSGLPSDRFFAERPEGSVSTLKIQRTQQEDSAVYLCASSFPQGQNEQYFGPGTRLTVT.

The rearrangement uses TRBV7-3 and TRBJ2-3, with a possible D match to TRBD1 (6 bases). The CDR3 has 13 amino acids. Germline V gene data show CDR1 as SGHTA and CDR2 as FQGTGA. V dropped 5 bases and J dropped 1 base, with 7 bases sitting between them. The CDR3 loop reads CASSEGGTDTQYF. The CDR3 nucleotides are TGTGCCAGCAGCGAGGGGGGCACAGATACGCAGTATTTT. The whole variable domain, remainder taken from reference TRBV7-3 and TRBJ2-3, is GAGVSQTPSNKVTEKGKYVELRCDPISGHTALYWYRQSLGQGPEFLIYFQGTGAADDSGLPNDRFFAVRPEGSVSTLKIQRTERGDSAVYLCASSEGGTDTQYFGPGTRLTVL.

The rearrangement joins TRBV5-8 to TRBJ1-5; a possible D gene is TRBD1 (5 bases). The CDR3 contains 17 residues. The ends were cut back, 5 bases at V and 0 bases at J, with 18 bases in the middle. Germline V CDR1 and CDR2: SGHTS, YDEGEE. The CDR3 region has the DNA TGTGCCAGCAGGCCCCTGGGCGCGGGGGTTAGCAATCAGCCCCAGCATTTT. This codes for CASRPLGAGVSNQPQHF.

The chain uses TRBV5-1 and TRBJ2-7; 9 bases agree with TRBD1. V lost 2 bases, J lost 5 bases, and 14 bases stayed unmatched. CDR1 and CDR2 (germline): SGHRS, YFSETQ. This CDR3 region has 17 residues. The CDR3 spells CASSFGKAGTGNHEQYF. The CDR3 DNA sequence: TGCGCCAGCAGCTTCGGAAAAGCCGGGACAGGGAACCACGAGCAGTACTTC.

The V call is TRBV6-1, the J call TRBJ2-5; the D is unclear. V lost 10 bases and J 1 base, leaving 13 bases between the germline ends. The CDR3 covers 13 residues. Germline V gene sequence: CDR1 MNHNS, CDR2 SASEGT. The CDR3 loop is CANSRGFQETQYF. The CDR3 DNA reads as TGTGCCAACTCCCGCGGATTCCAAGAGACCCAGTACTTC.

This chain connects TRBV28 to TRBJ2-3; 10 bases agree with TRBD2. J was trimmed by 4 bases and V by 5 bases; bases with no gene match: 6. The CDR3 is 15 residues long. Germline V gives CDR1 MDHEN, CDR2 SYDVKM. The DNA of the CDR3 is TGTGCCAGCAGTCCTAGCGGGAGTATCGCAGATACGCAGTATTTT. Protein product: CASSPSGSIADTQYF.

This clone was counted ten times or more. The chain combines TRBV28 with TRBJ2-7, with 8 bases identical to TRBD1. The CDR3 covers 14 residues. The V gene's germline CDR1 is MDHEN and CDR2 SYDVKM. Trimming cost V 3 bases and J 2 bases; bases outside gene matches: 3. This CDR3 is CASSFVTGAYEQYF. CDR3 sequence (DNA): TGTGCCAGCAGTTTTGTGACAGGGGCCTACGAGCAGTACTTC.

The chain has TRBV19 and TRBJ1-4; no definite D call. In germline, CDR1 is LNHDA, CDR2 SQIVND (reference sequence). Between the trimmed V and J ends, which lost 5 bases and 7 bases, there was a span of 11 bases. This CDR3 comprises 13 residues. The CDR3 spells CASSEGLSEKLFF. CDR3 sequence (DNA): TGTGCCAGTAGTGAGGGTCTGAGTGAAAAACTGTTTTTT.

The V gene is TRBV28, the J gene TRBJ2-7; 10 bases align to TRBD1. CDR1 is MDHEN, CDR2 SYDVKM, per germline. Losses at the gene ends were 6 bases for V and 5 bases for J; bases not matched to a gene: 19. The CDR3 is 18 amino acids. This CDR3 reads CASSFYPGQGTLRDEQYF. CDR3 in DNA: TGTGCCAGCAGCTTTTATCCGGGACAGGGGACGCTTAGGGACGAGCAGTACTTC.

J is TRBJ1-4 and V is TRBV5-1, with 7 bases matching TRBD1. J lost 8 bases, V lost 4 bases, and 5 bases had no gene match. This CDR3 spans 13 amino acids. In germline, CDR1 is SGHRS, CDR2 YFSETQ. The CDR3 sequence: CASSRTGPEKLFF. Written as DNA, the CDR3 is TGCGCCAGCAGCCGGACAGGACCCGAAAAACTGTTTTTT. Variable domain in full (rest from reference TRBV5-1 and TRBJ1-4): KAGVTQTPRYLIKTRGQQVTLSCSPISGHRSVSWYQQTPGQGLQFLFEYFSETQRNKGNFPGRFSGRQFSNSRSEMNVSTLELGDSALYLCASSRTGPEKLFFGSGTQLSVL.

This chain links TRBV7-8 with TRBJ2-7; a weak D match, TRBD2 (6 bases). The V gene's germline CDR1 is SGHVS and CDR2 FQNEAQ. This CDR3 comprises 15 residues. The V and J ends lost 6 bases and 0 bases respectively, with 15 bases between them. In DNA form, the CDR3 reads TGTGCCAGCAGGATGGAGGCGGGAAGCTCCTACGAGCAGTACTTC. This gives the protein CASRMEAGSSYEQYF.

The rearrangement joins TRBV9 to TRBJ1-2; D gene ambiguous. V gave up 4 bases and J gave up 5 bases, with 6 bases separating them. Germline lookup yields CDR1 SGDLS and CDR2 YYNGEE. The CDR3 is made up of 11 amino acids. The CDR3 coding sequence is TGTGCCAGCAGCTCCATTTATGGCTACACCTTC. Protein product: CASSSIYGYTF. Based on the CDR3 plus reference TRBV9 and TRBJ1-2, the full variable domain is DSGVTQTPKHLITATGQRVTLRCSPRSGDLSVYWYQQSLDQGLQFLIQYYNGEERAKGNILERFSAQQFPDLHSELNLSSLELGDSALYFCASSSIYGYTFGSGTRLTVV.

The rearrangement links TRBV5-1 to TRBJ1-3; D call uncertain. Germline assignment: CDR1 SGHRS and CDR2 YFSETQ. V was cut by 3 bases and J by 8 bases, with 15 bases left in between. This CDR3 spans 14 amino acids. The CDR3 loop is CASSSGPSPDTIYF. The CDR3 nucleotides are TGCGCCAGCAGCTCCGGTCCCTCGCCGGACACCATATATTTT.

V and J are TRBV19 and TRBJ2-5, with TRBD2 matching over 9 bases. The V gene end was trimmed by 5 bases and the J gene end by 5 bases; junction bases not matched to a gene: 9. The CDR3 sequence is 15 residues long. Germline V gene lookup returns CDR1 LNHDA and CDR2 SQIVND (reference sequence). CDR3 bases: TGTGCCAGTAGTCCGACTAGCGGAGAAAGGGAGACCCAGTACTTC. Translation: CASSPTSGERETQYF.